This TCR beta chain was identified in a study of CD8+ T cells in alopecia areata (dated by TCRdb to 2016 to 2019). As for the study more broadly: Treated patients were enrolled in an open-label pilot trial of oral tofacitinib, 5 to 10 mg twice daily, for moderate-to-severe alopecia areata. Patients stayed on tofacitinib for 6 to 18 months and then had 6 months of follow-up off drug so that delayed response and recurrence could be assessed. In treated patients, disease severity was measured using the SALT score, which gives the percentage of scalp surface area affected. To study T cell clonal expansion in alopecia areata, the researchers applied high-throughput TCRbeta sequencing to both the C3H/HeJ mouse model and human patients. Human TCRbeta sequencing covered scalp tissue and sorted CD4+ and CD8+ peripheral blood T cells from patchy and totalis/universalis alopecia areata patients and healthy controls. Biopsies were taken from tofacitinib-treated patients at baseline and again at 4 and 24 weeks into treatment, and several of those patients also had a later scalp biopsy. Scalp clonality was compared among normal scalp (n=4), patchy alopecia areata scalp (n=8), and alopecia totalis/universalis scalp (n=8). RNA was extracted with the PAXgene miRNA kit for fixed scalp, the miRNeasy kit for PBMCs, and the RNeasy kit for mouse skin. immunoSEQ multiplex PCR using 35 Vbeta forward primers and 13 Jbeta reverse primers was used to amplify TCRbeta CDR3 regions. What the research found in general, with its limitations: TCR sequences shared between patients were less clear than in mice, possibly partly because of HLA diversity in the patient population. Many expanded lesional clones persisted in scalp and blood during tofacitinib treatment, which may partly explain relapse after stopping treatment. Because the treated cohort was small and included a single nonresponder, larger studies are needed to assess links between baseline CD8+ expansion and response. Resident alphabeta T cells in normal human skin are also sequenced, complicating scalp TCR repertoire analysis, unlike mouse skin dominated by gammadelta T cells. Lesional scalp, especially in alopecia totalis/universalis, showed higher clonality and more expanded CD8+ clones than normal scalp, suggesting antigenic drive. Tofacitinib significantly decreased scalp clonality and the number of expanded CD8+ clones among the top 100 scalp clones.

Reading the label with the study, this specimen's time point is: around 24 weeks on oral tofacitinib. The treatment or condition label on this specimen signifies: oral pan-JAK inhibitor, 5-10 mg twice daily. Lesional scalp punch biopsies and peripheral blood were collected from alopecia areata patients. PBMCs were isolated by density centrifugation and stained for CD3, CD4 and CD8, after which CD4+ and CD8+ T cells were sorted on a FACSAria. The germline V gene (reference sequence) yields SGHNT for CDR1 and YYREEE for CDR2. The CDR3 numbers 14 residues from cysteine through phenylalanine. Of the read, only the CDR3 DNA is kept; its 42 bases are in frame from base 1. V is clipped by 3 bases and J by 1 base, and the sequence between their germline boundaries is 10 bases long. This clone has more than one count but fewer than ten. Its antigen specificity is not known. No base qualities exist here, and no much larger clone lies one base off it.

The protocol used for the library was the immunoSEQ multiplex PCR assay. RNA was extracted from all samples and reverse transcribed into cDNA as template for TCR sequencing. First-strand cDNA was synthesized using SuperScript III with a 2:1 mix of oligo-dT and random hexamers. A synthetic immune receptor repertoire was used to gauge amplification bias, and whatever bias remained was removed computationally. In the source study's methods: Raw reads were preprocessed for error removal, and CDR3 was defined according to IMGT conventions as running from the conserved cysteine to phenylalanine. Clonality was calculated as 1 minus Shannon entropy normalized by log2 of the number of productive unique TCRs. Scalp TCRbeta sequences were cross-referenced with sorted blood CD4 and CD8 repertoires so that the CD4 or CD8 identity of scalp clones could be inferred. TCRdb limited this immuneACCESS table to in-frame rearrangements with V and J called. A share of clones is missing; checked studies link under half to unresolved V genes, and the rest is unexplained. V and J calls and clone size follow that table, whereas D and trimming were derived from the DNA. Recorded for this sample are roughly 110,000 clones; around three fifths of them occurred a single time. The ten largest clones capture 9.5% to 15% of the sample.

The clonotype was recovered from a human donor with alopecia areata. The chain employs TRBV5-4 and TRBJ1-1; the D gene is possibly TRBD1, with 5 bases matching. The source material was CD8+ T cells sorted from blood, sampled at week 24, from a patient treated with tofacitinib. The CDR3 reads CASSYRGTNTEAFF. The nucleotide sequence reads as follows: TGTGCCAGCAGCTACCGGGGGACGAACACTGAAGCTTTCTTT. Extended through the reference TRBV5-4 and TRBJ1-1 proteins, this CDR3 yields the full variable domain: ETGVTQSPTHLIKTRGQQVTLRCSSQSGHNTVSWYQQALGQGPQFIFQYYREEENGRGNFPPRFSGLQFPNYSSELNVNALELDDSALYLCASSYRGTNTEAFFGQGTRLTVV.